The 12 T cell receptor beta chains below were found in one sample sequenced in a study of blood T cell repertoires in COVID-19. Method: immunoSEQ multiplex PCR; TCRdb's copy keeps in-frame clones and lacks some. Of roughly 190,000 clones in the sample, 80% to 85% were seen once. Sequenced input: peripheral blood. The receptors were sampled from a human donor with acute or convalescent COVID-19. The donor label of this sample is uncertain.

This chain links TRBV4-1 with TRBJ1-3; possible D gene TRBD1, 6 bases. V lost 1 base, J lost 4 bases, and 14 bases lay in between. The CDR3 consists of 16 residues. Germline V gene lookup returns CDR1 MGHRA and CDR2 YSYEKL. The CDR3 DNA follows: TGCGCCAGCAGCCAAGTCTCCCCCAGGGGAGGAAACACCATATATTTT. This sequence encodes CASSQVSPRGGNTIYF.

The V and J genes are TRBV7-6 and TRBJ1-6, with D unclear. Trimming cost V 0 bases and J 0 bases, with 9 bases left between them. The CDR3 sequence is 17 residues long. In germline, CDR1 is SGHVS, CDR2 FNYEAQ. CDR3 protein: CASSLARSGSYNSPLHF. The CDR3 bases are TGTGCCAGCAGCTTAGCCCGCAGCGGCTCCTATAATTCACCCCTCCACTTT.

CDR3 sequence reads: CASSYLGTGELFF. Written as DNA, the CDR3 is TGTGCCAGCAGTTACCTAGGAACCGGGGAGCTGTTTTTT. The rearrangement uses TRBV6-5 and TRBJ2-2; unclear D gene. This CDR3 has 13 residues. V was pared by 2 bases and J by 5 bases, with 6 bases between. Germline V gene sequence: CDR1 MNHEY, CDR2 SVGAGI.

This rearrangement joins TRBV19 to TRBJ2-2, with 8 bases aligning to TRBD1. V shed 6 bases, J shed 3 bases, and the junction held 6 bases outside the gene matches. Germline lookup yields CDR1 LNHDA and CDR2 SQIVND (reference sequence). The CDR3 length is 15 residues. CDR3 bases: TGTGCCAGTAGCCCTCAGGACAGGGACACCGGGGAGCTGTTTTTT. This codes for CASSPQDRDTGELFF.

The V gene is TRBV12-3 or TRBV12-4, the J gene TRBJ1-3; D is ambiguous. The CDR3 has 13 residues. V dropped 3 bases and J dropped 0 bases, with 3 bases sitting between them. CDR3 amino acids: CASSFNSGNTIYF. The DNA of the CDR3 is TGTGCCAGCAGTTTTAACTCTGGAAACACCATATATTTT.

To note about this clone: Other nucleotide sequences in the sample specify the same CDR3. The chain combines TRBV29-1 with TRBJ2-5; the match to TRBD2 covers 7 bases. CDR1 SQVTM and CDR2 ANQGSEA come from the germline V gene. The ends lost 6 bases at V and 5 bases at J; junction bases unmatched: 0. There are 10 residues in the CDR3. CDR3 in amino acids: CSVGGETQYF. As DNA, the CDR3 is TGCAGCGTGGGAGGGGAGACCCAGTACTTC.

The V and J genes are TRBV18 and TRBJ1-1, with 8 bases matching TRBD1. The germline V gene encodes CDR1 KGHSH and CDR2 LQKENI. The CDR3 is 16 amino acids. V shed 3 bases, J shed 2 bases, and the junction held 8 bases outside the gene matches. CDR3 in amino acids: CASSPLYRGDNTEAFF. CDR3 nucleotides: TGTGCCAGCTCACCCCTATACAGGGGGGACAACACTGAAGCTTTCTTT.

A single count supports this clone. V gene TRBV25-1 combines with J gene TRBJ2-1; tentatively, D is TRBD2 (6 bases). Trimming took 6 bases from V and 9 from J, leaving 18 bases between them. CDR3 size: 14 residues. Germline V CDR1 and CDR2: MGHDK, SYGVNS. The CDR3 loop reads CASRGPLDGSEQFF. The CDR3 DNA follows: TGTGCCAGCAGGGGACCCCTGGACGGGAGTGAGCAGTTCTTC.

The J gene is TRBJ2-7, the V gene TRBV7-2; 12 bases are shared with TRBD1. Germline lookup yields CDR1 SGHTA and CDR2 FQGNSA. CDR3 length equals 15 residues. V dropped 4 bases and J dropped 9; count of bases not matched to a gene: 10. CDR3 residues: CASSSTLGQGAGQYF. The CDR3 nucleotides are TGTGCCAGCAGCTCTACGCTGGGACAGGGGGCAGGGCAGTACTTC. The full variable domain, in which reference TRBV7-2 and TRBJ2-7 provide the parts outside the CDR3, is GAGVSQSPSNKVTEKGKDVELRCDPISGHTALYWYRQSLGQGLEFLIYFQGNSAPDKSGLPSDRFSAERTGGSVSTLTIQRTQQEDSAVYLCASSSTLGQGAGQYFGPGTRLTVT.

A few counts support this clone. This chain uses TRBV2 with TRBJ2-5, with D perhaps TRBD2 (6 bases). CDR1 and CDR2 (germline): SNHLY, FYNNEI. Trimming stripped 10 bases from V and 4 bases from J, with 16 bases between. There are 13 residues in the CDR3. CDR3 residues: CATGGEQGETQYF. CDR3 coding DNA: TGTGCCACCGGGGGTGAGCAGGGAGAGACCCAGTACTTC.

The CDR3 coding sequence is TGTGCCATTATGACAGTAGCCAACACTGAAGCTTTCTTT. Translation: CAIMTVANTEAFF. V gene TRBV10-3 combines with J gene TRBJ1-1; tentative D call: TRBD1 (5 bases). CDR1 is ENHRY and CDR2 is SYGVKD in the germline V gene. This CDR3 has 13 residues. V was shortened by 9 bases and J by 2 bases, with 13 bases between the two germline ends.

The gene calls are TRBV9 and TRBJ1-2; D is possibly TRBD1 (6 bases). The CDR3 consists of 18 residues. The germline CDR1 and CDR2 sequences are SGDLS and YYNGEE. V dropped 0 bases and J dropped 0 bases, with 18 bases sitting between them. DNA for the CDR3: TGTGCCAGCAGCGTAGCCGGTGCGGGGGGCGGTACTAACTATGGCTACACCTTC. This codes for CASSVAGAGGGTNYGYTF.